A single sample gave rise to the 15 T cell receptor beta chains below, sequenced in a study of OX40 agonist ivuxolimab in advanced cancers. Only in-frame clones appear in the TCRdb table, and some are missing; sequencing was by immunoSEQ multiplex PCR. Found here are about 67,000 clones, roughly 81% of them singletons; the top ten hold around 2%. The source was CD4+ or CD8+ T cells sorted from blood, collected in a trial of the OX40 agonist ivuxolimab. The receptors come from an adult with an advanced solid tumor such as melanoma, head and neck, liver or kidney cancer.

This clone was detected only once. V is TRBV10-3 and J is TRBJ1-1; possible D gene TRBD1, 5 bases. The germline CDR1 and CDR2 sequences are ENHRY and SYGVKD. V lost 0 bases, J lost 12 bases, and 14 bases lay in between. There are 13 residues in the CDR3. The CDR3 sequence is CAISESDTTMPFF. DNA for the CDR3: TGTGCCATCAGTGAGTCGGACACCACGATGCCTTTCTTT.

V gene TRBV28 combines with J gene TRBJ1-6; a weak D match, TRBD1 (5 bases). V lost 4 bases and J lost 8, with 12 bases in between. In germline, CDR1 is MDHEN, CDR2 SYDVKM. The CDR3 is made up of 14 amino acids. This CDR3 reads CASSSPGRHSPLHF. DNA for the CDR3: TGTGCCAGCAGTTCTCCGGGACGCCATTCACCCCTCCACTTT.

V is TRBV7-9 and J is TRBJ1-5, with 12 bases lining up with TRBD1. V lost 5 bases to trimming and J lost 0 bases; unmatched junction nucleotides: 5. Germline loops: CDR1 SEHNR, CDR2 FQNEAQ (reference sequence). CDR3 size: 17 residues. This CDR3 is CASSRDRGLYSNQPQHF. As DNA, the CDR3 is TGTGCCAGCAGCCGGGACAGGGGGCTCTATAGCAATCAGCCCCAGCATTTT.

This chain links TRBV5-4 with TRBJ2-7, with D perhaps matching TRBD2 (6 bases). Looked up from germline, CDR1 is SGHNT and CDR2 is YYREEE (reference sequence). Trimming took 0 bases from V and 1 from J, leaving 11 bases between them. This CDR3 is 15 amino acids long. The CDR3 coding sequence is TGTGCCAGCAGCTTGGAGGCTAGCGTATCCTACGAGCAGTACTTC. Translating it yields CASSLEASVSYEQYF.

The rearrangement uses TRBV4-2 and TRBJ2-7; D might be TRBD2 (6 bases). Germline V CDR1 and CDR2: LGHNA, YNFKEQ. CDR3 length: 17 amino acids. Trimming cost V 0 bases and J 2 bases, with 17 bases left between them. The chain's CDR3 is CASSQDSGGWDPYEQYF. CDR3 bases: TGTGCCAGCAGCCAAGATTCTGGGGGGTGGGACCCCTACGAGCAGTACTTC.

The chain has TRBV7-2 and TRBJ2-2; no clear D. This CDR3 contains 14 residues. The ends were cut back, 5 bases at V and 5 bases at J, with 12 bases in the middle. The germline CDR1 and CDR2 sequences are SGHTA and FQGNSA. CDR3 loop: CASSLASSTGELFF. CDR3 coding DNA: TGTGCCAGCAGCCTGGCGTCGAGTACCGGGGAGCTGTTTTTT.

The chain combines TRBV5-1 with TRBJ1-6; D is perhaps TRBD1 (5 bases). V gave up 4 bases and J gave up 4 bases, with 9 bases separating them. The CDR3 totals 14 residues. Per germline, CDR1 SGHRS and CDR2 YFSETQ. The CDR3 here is CASSMDTYNSPLHF. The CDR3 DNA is TGCGCCAGCAGCATGGACACGTATAATTCACCCCTCCACTTT.

The chain's CDR3 is CASSPTINTEAFF. CDR3 bases: TGTGCCAGCTCTCCCACGATAAACACTGAAGCTTTCTTT. V is TRBV18 and J is TRBJ1-1; D is undetermined. CDR1 KGHSH and CDR2 LQKENI come from the germline V gene. The V and J ends lost 6 bases and 2 bases respectively, with 10 bases between them. The CDR3 covers 13 residues.

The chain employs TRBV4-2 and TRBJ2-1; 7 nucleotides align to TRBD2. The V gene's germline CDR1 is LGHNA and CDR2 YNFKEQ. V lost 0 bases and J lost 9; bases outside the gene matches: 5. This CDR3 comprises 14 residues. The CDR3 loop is CASSQEREFGEQFF. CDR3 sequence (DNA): TGTGCCAGCAGCCAAGAGCGGGAGTTTGGTGAGCAGTTCTTC.

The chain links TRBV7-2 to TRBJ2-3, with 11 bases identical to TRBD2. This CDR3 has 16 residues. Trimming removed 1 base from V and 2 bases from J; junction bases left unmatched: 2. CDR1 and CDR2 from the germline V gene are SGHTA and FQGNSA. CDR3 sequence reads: CASSLDSGGATDTQYF. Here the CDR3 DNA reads TGTGCCAGCAGCTTAGATAGCGGGGGGGCCACAGATACGCAGTATTTT.

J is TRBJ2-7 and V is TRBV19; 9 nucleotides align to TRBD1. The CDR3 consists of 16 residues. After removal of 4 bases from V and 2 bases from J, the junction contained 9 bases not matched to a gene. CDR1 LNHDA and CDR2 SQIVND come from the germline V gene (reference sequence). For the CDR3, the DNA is TGTGCCAGTAGTACATCTGGGACAGGGCCGGCCTACGAGCAGTACTTC. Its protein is CASSTSGTGPAYEQYF.

This CDR3 is CASSVGALGVPYF. The CDR3 nucleotides read TGTGCCAGCAGCGTAGGAGCCCTAGGGGTACCGTATTTT. This chain connects TRBV9 to TRBJ2-3; tentative D call: TRBD1 (5 bases). Trimming left V 0 bases short and J 14 bases short, with 16 bases between. Germline values: CDR1 SGDLS, CDR2 YYNGEE. The CDR3 sequence is 13 residues long. The full variable domain, with the rest looked up from reference TRBV9 and TRBJ2-3, is DSGVTQTPKHLITATGQRVTLRCSPRSGDLSVYWYQQSLDQGLQFLIQYYNGEERAKGNILERFSAQQFPDLHSELNLSSLELGDSALYFCASSVGALGVPYFGPGTRLTVL.

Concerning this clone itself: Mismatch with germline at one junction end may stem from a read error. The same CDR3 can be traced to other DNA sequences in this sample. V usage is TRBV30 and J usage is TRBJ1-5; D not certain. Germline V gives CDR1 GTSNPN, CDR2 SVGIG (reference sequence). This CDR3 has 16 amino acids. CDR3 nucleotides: TGCGCCTGGAGTGACCCGAGAGGGTTCGGCAATCAGCCCCAGCATTTT. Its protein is CAWSDPRGFGNQPQHF.

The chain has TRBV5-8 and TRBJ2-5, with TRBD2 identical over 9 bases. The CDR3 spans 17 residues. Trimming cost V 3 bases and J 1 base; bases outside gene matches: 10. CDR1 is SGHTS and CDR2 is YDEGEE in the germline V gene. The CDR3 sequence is CASSSGDTSGFQETQYF. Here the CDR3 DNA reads TGTGCCAGCAGCTCAGGAGATACTAGCGGGTTCCAAGAGACCCAGTACTTC.

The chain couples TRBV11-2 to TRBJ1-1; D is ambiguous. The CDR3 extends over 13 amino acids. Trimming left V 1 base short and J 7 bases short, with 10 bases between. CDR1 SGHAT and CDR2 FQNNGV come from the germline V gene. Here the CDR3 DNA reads TGTGCCAGCAGCTTAGTTCGGCAAAATGAAGCTTTCTTT. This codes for CASSLVRQNEAFF.